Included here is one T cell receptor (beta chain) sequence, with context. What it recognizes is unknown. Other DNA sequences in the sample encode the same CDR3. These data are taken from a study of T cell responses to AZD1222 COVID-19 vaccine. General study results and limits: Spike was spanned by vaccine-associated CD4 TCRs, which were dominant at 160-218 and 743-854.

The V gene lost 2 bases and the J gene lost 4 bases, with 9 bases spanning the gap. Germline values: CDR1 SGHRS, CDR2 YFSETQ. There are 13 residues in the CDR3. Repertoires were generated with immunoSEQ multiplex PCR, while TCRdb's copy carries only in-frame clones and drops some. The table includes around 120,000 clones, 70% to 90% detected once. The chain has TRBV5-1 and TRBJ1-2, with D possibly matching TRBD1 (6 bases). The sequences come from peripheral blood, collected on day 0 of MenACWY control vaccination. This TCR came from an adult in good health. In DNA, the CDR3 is TGCGCCAGCAGCTTAGAGGGGGGCTATGGCTACACCTTC. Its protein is CASSLEGGYGYTF.